What follows are 26 T cell receptor beta chains derived from one specimen sequenced in a study of blood T cells in healthy people across ages. Next came a second PCR, run for about 6 to 11 cycles, which used a sample-barcoded 5' primer along with a J-beta primer mix. TCRdb re-derived calls from the 5' RACE reads in MiXCR, one entry per CDR3 protein. This sample has 650,000 or so distinct CDR3 sequences, with roughly half found just once. The sample taken for sequencing was blood. These receptors came from a woman older than 75 in good health.

The rearrangement joins TRBV24-1 to TRBJ2-5; D remains unclear. The CDR3 spans 14 residues. Trimming removed 4 bases at V and 5 bases at J, with 13 bases between. Per the germline V gene, CDR1 is KGHDR and CDR2 is SFDVKD. The CDR3 here is CATSDTSYRETQYF. CDR3 bases: TGTGCCACCAGTGACACCTCATATAGGGAGACCCAGTACTTC.

This clonotype has just one count. A single base separates this from a much larger clone, so it may be a read error. The V and J genes are TRBV10-1 and TRBJ2-3; maybe TRBD1 (7 bases). Trimming left V 10 bases short and J 1 base short, with 18 bases between. CDR3 length equals 15 residues. The V gene's germline CDR1 is WNHNN and CDR2 SYGVQD (reference sequence). CDR3 bases: TGCGCCACCGGGAGTGGGGGGACAGGCACAGATACGCAGTATTTT. Translated, it gives CATGSGGTGTDTQYF.

This clonotype was seen only a few times. The chain links TRBV2 to TRBJ2-5, with D unresolved. Trimming took off 5 bases at V and 11 bases at J, with 12 bases between the two ends. This CDR3 spans 11 amino acids. The germline V gene encodes CDR1 SNHLY and CDR2 FYNNEI. CDR3 amino acids: CASSRNSEQYF. The CDR3 bases are TGTGCCAGCAGTCGTAATAGTGAGCAGTACTTC.

In the case of this clonotype: This may stem from a read error, because a much larger clone lies one nucleotide away. The chain employs TRBV28 and TRBJ1-2; D perhaps matches TRBD1 (6 bases). Germline lookup yields CDR1 MDHEN and CDR2 SYDVKM. The V end lost 6 bases, the J end lost 6 bases, and 17 bases lay between the germline ends. The CDR3 runs to 14 residues. In DNA form, the CDR3 reads TGTGCCAGCAGGTCGGGGGGCACCGCCGATGGCTACACCTTC. The encoded protein is CASRSGGTADGYTF.

This clonotype showed up just a few times. In DNA form, the CDR3 reads TGTGCCAGCACCCCTCGGAAGGACAGGGGAAATGAAAAACTGTTTTTT. Translation: CASTPRKDRGNEKLFF. This chain joins TRBV28 and TRBJ1-4, with 9 nucleotides matching TRBD1. This CDR3 spans 16 amino acids. V was clipped by 7 bases and J by 5 bases; unmatched bases: 11. The germline CDR1 and CDR2 sequences are MDHEN and SYDVKM.

Many counts were recorded for this clonotype. The J gene is TRBJ1-2, the V gene TRBV2; D perhaps matches TRBD1 (5 bases). The V end lost 6 bases, the J end lost 11 bases, and 16 bases lay between the germline ends. The germline gives CDR1 SNHLY, CDR2 FYNNEI. There are 12 residues in the CDR3. The CDR3 DNA reads TGTGCCAGCAGCCCGAACAGGCGAGAATACACCTTC. Residues: CASSPNRREYTF.

The DNA for the CDR3 is TGTGCCAGCAGCTCTACTAGCGTGGGGTCCTACAATGAGCAGTTCTTC. It is translated as CASSSTSVGSYNEQFF. The J gene is TRBJ2-1, the V gene TRBV28; 7 nucleotides align to TRBD2. Unmatched junction bases numbered 9, after V lost 6 bases and J lost 1 base. Germline values: CDR1 MDHEN, CDR2 SYDVKM. This CDR3 comprises 16 residues.

CDR3 loop: CASSSGPGVSYEQYF. The CDR3 DNA reads TGTGCCAGCAGCTCAGGCCCGGGTGTCTCCTACGAGCAGTACTTC. The genes are TRBV7-2 and TRBJ2-7; no firm D call. The CDR3 covers 15 residues. Germline CDR1 is SGHTA and CDR2 is FQGNSA. Trimming removed 4 bases from V and 0 bases from J, with 13 bases in between.

The DNA of the CDR3 is TGTGCCAGCGGGCCGACAGAGAAGAGCAATCAGCCCCAGCATTTT. This encodes CASGPTEKSNQPQHF. The chain uses TRBV4-2 and TRBJ1-5, with D possibly matching TRBD1 (5 bases). The length of the CDR3 is 15 residues. Looked up from germline, CDR1 is LGHNA and CDR2 is YNFKEQ. The germline V and J ends were trimmed by 8 bases and 1 base, with 15 bases remaining between them.

The rearrangement uses TRBV3-1 and TRBJ1-4, with 9 bases fitting TRBD1. The CDR3 runs to 16 residues. The germline CDR1 and CDR2 sequences are LGHDT and YNNKEL (reference sequence). The J segment lost 8 bases and the V segment lost 4 bases, leaving 11 bases of the junction unmatched. CDR3 bases: TGTGCCAGCAGCCCCAGGGTGACAGGGGGTGGAGAAAAACTGTTTTTT. It translates to CASSPRVTGGGEKLFF.

This clonotype has more than one count but fewer than ten. The V gene is TRBV7-2, the J gene TRBJ2-7; tentative D call: TRBD1 (6 bases). CDR1 and CDR2 (germline): SGHTA, FQGNSA. V lost 2 bases and J lost 7, with 21 bases in between. This CDR3 comprises 16 residues. For the CDR3, the DNA is TGTGCCAGCAGCTTACATCAGGGGCCTTTCGGCAATGAGCAGTACTTC. Its translation is CASSLHQGPFGNEQYF.

This clonotype showed up many times. The J gene is TRBJ1-6, the V gene TRBV12-3 or TRBV12-4; D gene unclear. The V and J ends lost 6 bases and 6 bases respectively, with 12 bases between them. The CDR3 contains 14 residues. CDR3 residues: CASRSLLGNSPLHF. CDR3 sequence (DNA): TGTGCCAGCAGATCCCTGTTGGGTAATTCACCCCTCCACTTT.

A single count supports this clonotype. The chain carries TRBV6-2 or TRBV6-3 and TRBJ2-5; the D gene is possibly TRBD1 (7 bases). The J call may be wrong; the DNA end is better matched by TRBJ2-7. The CDR3 runs to 13 residues. Germline CDR1 is MNHEY and CDR2 is SVGEGT. CDR3 DNA: TGTGCCAGCAGCCGGGGGACAGACTACGAGCAGTACTTC. Its protein is CASSRGTDYEQYF.

The chain recombines TRBV24-1 with TRBJ2-5; maybe TRBD2 (7 bases). The V gene's germline CDR1 is KGHDR and CDR2 SFDVKD. The CDR3 runs 17 residues. V lost 0 bases and J lost 2, with 15 bases in between. CDR3: CATSDLPRGGIQETQYF. The CDR3 DNA reads as TGTGCCACCAGTGATTTGCCTAGGGGGGGTATACAAGAGACCCAGTACTTC.

The table lists this clonotype with a count of one. The chain couples TRBV6-6 to TRBJ2-7, with 7 positions matching TRBD1. Trimming at V came to 8 bases and at J to 5 bases, leaving 12 bases not matched to a gene. Germline V gene lookup returns CDR1 MNHNY and CDR2 SVGAGI (reference sequence). This CDR3 has 14 amino acids. For the CDR3, the DNA is TGTGCCAGCGGATTACAGGGGACGGGGAACGAGCAGTACTTC. Translating gives CASGLQGTGNEQYF.

This clonotype was observed many times. V gene TRBV6-6 combines with J gene TRBJ2-7; possibly TRBD1 for D (5 bases). The CDR3 length is 17 residues. The ends were cut back, 0 bases at V and 3 bases at J, with 18 bases in the middle. The germline V gene encodes CDR1 MNHNY and CDR2 SVGAGI (reference sequence). This CDR3 reads CASSYSGQGPYGYEQYF. The CDR3 coding sequence is TGTGCCAGCAGTTACTCGGGTCAGGGCCCATACGGCTACGAGCAGTACTTC.

The chain is built from TRBV21-1 and TRBJ2-7; whether TRBD2, the table's D call, matches the DNA was not checked. TRBV21-1 is labeled a pseudogene. The CDR3 runs to 15 residues. DNA for the CDR3: TGTGCCAGCACCCTCACCATCGACTGCACCTACGAGCAGTACTTC. Protein: CASTLTIDCTYEQYF.

This clonotype was observed many times. The V call is TRBV24-1, the J call TRBJ1-5; 8 bases match TRBD1. J was trimmed by 3 bases and V by 4 bases; bases with no gene match: 7. Looked up from germline, CDR1 is KGHDR and CDR2 is SFDVKD. This CDR3 has 16 residues. The CDR3 DNA reads TGTGCCACCAGTGACCCTGGACAGGGCTTCAATCAGCCCCAGCATTTT. It is translated as CATSDPGQGFNQPQHF.

This clonotype was detected ten times or more. The chain employs TRBV12-3 or TRBV12-4 and TRBJ2-1; no clear D gene. V was pared by 2 bases and J by 5 bases, with 7 bases between. CDR3 length: 13 residues. The CDR3 region is CASSLNWNNEQFF. The CDR3 DNA is TGTGCCAGCAGTTTAAACTGGAACAATGAGCAGTTCTTC.

The chain joins TRBV29-1 to TRBJ2-1, with D hard to call. The CDR3 covers 14 residues. Germline CDR1 is SQVTM and CDR2 is ANQGSEA. The V end lost 7 bases, the J end lost 8 bases, and 21 bases lay between the germline ends. CDR3 DNA sequence: TGCAGCGCCGAAACAGACCTAGTGGTCCATGAGCAGTTCTTC. It codes for CSAETDLVVHEQFF.

The gene calls are TRBV5-4 and TRBJ2-1, with 7 bases matching TRBD2. The CDR3 extends over 14 amino acids. Germline lookup yields CDR1 SGHNT and CDR2 YYREEE (reference sequence). The V segment lost 6 bases and the J segment 6 bases; nucleotides outside the gene matches: 9. The CDR3 region is CASNSSWEGNEQFF. CDR3 nucleotide sequence: TGTGCCAGCAACTCATCCTGGGAGGGCAATGAGCAGTTCTTC. Variable domain in full (rest from reference TRBV5-4 and TRBJ2-1): ETGVTQSPTHLIKTRGQQVTLRCSSQSGHNTVSWYQQALGQGPQFIFQYYREEENGRGNFPPRFSGLQFPNYSSELNVNALELDDSALYLCASNSSWEGNEQFFGPGTRLTVL.

This clonotype has a count of ten or more. The rearrangement uses TRBV12-3 or TRBV12-4 and TRBJ2-1, with D perhaps TRBD1 (6 bases). The ends were cut back, 5 bases at V and 7 bases at J, with 12 bases in the middle. The CDR3 is 13 amino acids. CDR3 nucleotides: TGTGCCAGCAGTCCCAGGGGTCTGAATGAGCAGTTCTTC. The encoded protein is CASSPRGLNEQFF.

The chain employs TRBV7-2 and TRBJ1-1; 8 nucleotides align to TRBD1. Germline CDR1 and CDR2: SGHTA and FQGNSA. V lost 0 bases, J lost 2 bases, and 11 bases stayed unmatched. The CDR3 covers 18 residues. Written as DNA, the CDR3 is TGTGCCAGCAGCTTAGCCCTTGGACAGGGCATTGTTAACACTGAAGCTTTCTTT. Translation gives CASSLALGQGIVNTEAFF.

This clonotype appeared many times. The chain recombines TRBV27 with TRBJ2-3; D gene ambiguous. Germline CDR1 MNHEY, CDR2 SMNVEV (reference sequence). The CDR3 contains 14 residues. V was trimmed by 4 bases and J by 0 bases, leaving 8 bases between them. For the CDR3, the DNA is TGTGCCAGCAGTTACGCGACCAGCACAGATACGCAGTATTTT. Translated, it gives CASSYATSTDTQYF.

This clonotype showed up just a few times. This sequence joins TRBV11-2 and TRBJ2-1; 9 positions match TRBD2. CDR3 size: 15 residues. Per the germline V gene, CDR1 is SGHAT and CDR2 is FQNNGV. The junction had 8 bases not matched to a gene; V was cut back by 3 bases and J by 8 bases. The CDR3 DNA is TGTGCCAGCAGCTTTAGAAGCGGGGGGCCATATGAGCAGTTCTTC. Translating gives CASSFRSGGPYEQFF.

This clonotype has a count of ten or more. The V call is TRBV6-1, the J call TRBJ2-1; 7 nucleotides match TRBD1. In germline, CDR1 is MNHNS, CDR2 SASEGT. The CDR3 totals 16 residues. Trimming cost V 7 bases and J 5 bases; bases outside gene matches: 14. For the CDR3, the DNA is TGTGCCAGCACGTTCAACAGGGACAGAAATCACAATGAGCAGTTCTTC. This encodes CASTFNRDRNHNEQFF.